Here is one TCR beta chain with its context. This sample was included in a study of chemoradiotherapy in HPV16-positive cancers. J lost 5 bases, V lost 2 bases, and 13 bases had no gene match. The CDR3 runs 17 residues. The germline V gene encodes CDR1 SGHAT and CDR2 FQNNGV. Assay used: immunoSEQ multiplex PCR; TCRdb lists only in-frame clones, some missing. This sample has roughly 13,000 clones, with nearly 70% found just once. The chain is built from TRBV11-2 and TRBJ2-5; 8 bases are a match to TRBD2. Collection of the sample occurred from a patient who underwent chemoradiotherapy. The receptor comes from a human donor with HPV-associated anogenital cancer. The CDR3 coding sequence is TGTGCCAGCAGCTTATTTGGGTTGAGCGGGGGTTCGGAGACCCAGTACTTC. This sequence encodes CASSLFGLSGGSETQYF.